This entry lists 26 T cell receptor beta chains sequenced from one sample in a study of T cell responses to AZD1222 COVID-19 vaccine. TCRdb's table, derived via immunoSEQ multiplex PCR, lists solely in-frame clones and lacks some. Among some 190,000 clones listed, 70% to 90% were seen once. Sequenced here: peripheral blood, sampled on day 0 of AZD1222 vaccination. The receptors come from an adult in good health.

The V call is TRBV19, the J call TRBJ1-1; a weak D match, TRBD1 (6 bases). The germline gives CDR1 LNHDA, CDR2 SQIVND (reference sequence). The CDR3 has 12 amino acids. Trimming left V 7 bases short and J 1 base short, with 7 bases between. The CDR3 is CASKGGNTEAFF. The CDR3 bases are TGTGCCAGTAAAGGGGGGAACACTGAAGCTTTCTTT.

The chain joins TRBV28 to TRBJ1-2; D unclear. The CDR3 runs to 12 residues. Trimming pared 2 bases from V and 10 bases from J, leaving 11 bases between. Germline V lookup: CDR1 MDHEN, CDR2 SYDVKM. In DNA form, the CDR3 reads TGTGCCAGCAGTTTAATGTGGCAGGACTACACCTTC. Translated, it gives CASSLMWQDYTF.

The chain links TRBV15 to TRBJ1-6; D remains ambiguous. The V end was cut by 3 bases, the J end by 9 bases, with 15 bases between. From germline, CDR1 is LNHNV and CDR2 YYDKDF (reference sequence). The length of the CDR3 is 15 residues. The CDR3 loop is CATSSLRGGGSPLHF. CDR3 nucleotide sequence: TGTGCCACCAGCAGCCTTCGGGGTGGTGGTTCACCCCTCCACTTT.

This clone was picked up one time. This CDR3 is CASRTFQGAFEKLFF. The CDR3 DNA sequence: TGTGCCAGCAGAACATTCCAGGGGGCGTTTGAAAAACTGTTTTTT. The rearrangement uses TRBV27 and TRBJ1-4; 8 bases line up with TRBD1. The CDR3 has 15 residues. J gave up 7 bases and V 6 bases, and 10 bases lay outside the gene matches. Germline V gene data show CDR1 as MNHEY and CDR2 as SMNVEV (reference sequence).

The sample holds one count of this clone. V usage is TRBV5-6 and J usage is TRBJ2-6; D ambiguous. The CDR3 is 17 amino acids. The germline V and J ends were trimmed by 3 bases and 4 bases, with 17 bases remaining between them. Germline CDR1 reads SGHDT; CDR2 reads YYEEEE. CDR3 amino acids: CASSSPRISGGANVLTF. DNA of the CDR3: TGTGCCAGCAGCTCCCCGCGAATTTCGGGCGGGGCCAACGTCCTGACTTTC.

The chain carries TRBV29-1 and TRBJ2-1; D tentatively reads TRBD1 or TRBD2 (5 bases each). V lost 6 bases and J 2 bases, leaving 17 bases between the germline ends. Germline V lookup: CDR1 SQVTM, CDR2 ANQGSEA. CDR3 length: 15 amino acids. This chain's CDR3 is CSVPFGGIPYNEQFF. CDR3 bases: TGCAGCGTGCCCTTTGGGGGAATCCCCTACAATGAGCAGTTCTTC.

The CDR3 sequence is CAISEDSSTDTQYF. In DNA form, the CDR3 reads TGTGCCATCTCGGAGGATTCTAGCACAGATACGCAGTATTTT. The genes are TRBV10-3 and TRBJ2-3; maybe TRBD2 (5 bases). Trimming stripped 8 bases from V and 0 bases from J, with 12 bases between. The germline gives CDR1 ENHRY, CDR2 SYGVKD. The CDR3 has 14 amino acids.

The chain recombines TRBV9 with TRBJ2-5; D call uncertain. V was pared by 0 bases and J by 4 bases, with 13 bases between. Germline V lookup: CDR1 SGDLS, CDR2 YYNGEE. CDR3 size: 15 residues. The CDR3 spells CASSVGWGGVETQYF. Written as DNA, the CDR3 is TGTGCCAGCAGCGTAGGGTGGGGTGGGGTAGAGACCCAGTACTTC. Filled out from reference TRBV9 and TRBJ2-5, the complete variable domain reads DSGVTQTPKHLITATGQRVTLRCSPRSGDLSVYWYQQSLDQGLQFLIQYYNGEERAKGNILERFSAQQFPDLHSELNLSSLELGDSALYFCASSVGWGGVETQYFGPGTRLLVL.

The rearrangement links TRBV7-6 to TRBJ1-1; D remains unclear. Germline CDR1 SGHVS, CDR2 FNYEAQ. V shed 4 bases and J shed 6 bases, with 18 bases lying between them. The CDR3 sequence is 15 residues long. The CDR3 bases are TGTGCCAGCAGCTCCAGAGTAGGGAAGGACGCTGAAGCTTTCTTT. Protein sequence: CASSSRVGKDAEAFF. Complete variable domain (other parts from reference TRBV7-6 and TRBJ1-1): GAGVSQSPRYKVTKRGQDVALRCDPISGHVSLYWYRQALGQGPEFLTYFNYEAQQDKSGLPNDRFSAERPEGSISTLTIQRTEQRDSAMYRCASSSRVGKDAEAFFGQGTRLTVV.

The chain recombines TRBV5-1 with TRBJ1-6; 9 bases map to TRBD1. This CDR3 is built from 14 residues. V dropped 4 bases and J dropped 10; count of bases not matched to a gene: 6. In germline, CDR1 is SGHRS, CDR2 YFSETQ. The DNA for the CDR3 is TGCGCCAGCAGCGGAAGGACAGGGGAATCACCCCTCCACTTT. Its protein product is CASSGRTGESPLHF.

This sequence joins TRBV29-1 and TRBJ2-3, with TRBD2 matching 8 bases. In germline, CDR1 is SQVTM, CDR2 ANQGSEA. The CDR3 is 13 residues long. Trimming removed 8 bases from V and 6 bases from J; junction bases left unmatched: 10. Here the CDR3 reads CSSRSGGWDTQYF. CDR3 sequence (DNA): TGCAGCTCCAGGAGCGGGGGCTGGGATACGCAGTATTTT.

This chain connects TRBV28 to TRBJ1-5, with D possibly matching TRBD1 (5 bases). Germline assignment: CDR1 MDHEN and CDR2 SYDVKM. This CDR3 contains 13 residues. Trimming removed 7 bases from V and 4 bases from J, with 11 bases in between. The CDR3: CASTYQGNQPQHF. CDR3 DNA: TGTGCCAGCACCTATCAGGGAAATCAGCCCCAGCATTTT.

The gene calls are TRBV12-5 and TRBJ1-1; D possibly corresponds to TRBD1 (5 bases). CDR1 is LGHNT and CDR2 is FRNRAP in the germline V gene. V was clipped by 8 bases and J by 4 bases, with 11 bases between them. The CDR3 loop spans 12 amino acids. CDR3: CASQGRGTEAFF. In DNA, the CDR3 is TGTGCTAGTCAAGGGAGGGGCACTGAAGCTTTCTTT.

The chain recombines TRBV30 with TRBJ1-1; D is unresolved. V shed 4 bases and J shed 8 bases, with 14 bases lying between them. CDR3 size: 12 residues. Germline CDR1 GTSNPN, CDR2 SVGIG (reference sequence). The CDR3 nucleotides read TGTGCCTGGAAGACGGGAGGGCGGGAAGCTTTCTTT. Its translation: CAWKTGGREAFF.

This clone has a handful of counts. The V and J genes are TRBV6-2 or TRBV6-3 and TRBJ2-1; TRBD2 matches 11 bases. CDR3 size: 18 residues. Per germline, CDR1 MNHEY and CDR2 SVGEGT. The ends lost 2 bases at V and 3 bases at J; junction bases unmatched: 9. The CDR3 loop is CASSYGGALAGDYNEQFF. DNA of the CDR3: TGTGCCAGCAGTTACGGGGGCGCACTAGCGGGGGACTACAATGAGCAGTTCTTC.

This rearrangement joins TRBV11-2 to TRBJ2-7; maybe TRBD1 (6 bases). The germline V gene encodes CDR1 SGHAT and CDR2 FQNNGV. This CDR3 is built from 13 residues. The V gene lost 6 bases and the J gene lost 3 bases, with 12 bases spanning the gap. This CDR3 reads CASSIKGGYEQYF. CDR3 coding DNA: TGTGCCAGCAGTATAAAAGGGGGCTACGAGCAGTACTTC.

CDR3 DNA sequence: TGTGCCAGCAGTTACGATGGGACAGGGGCTAACTATGGCTACACCTTC. Translating gives CASSYDGTGANYGYTF. The chain joins TRBV6-5 to TRBJ1-2, with 10 positions matching TRBD1. Germline assignment: CDR1 MNHEY and CDR2 SVGAGI. The CDR3 extends over 16 amino acids. With V trimmed by 2 bases and J by 0 bases, 3 bases remained unmatched.

The chain's CDR3 is CASRSGDNSPLHF. CDR3 coding DNA: TGTGCCAGTAGGTCAGGTGATAATTCACCCCTCCACTTT. This chain joins TRBV19 and TRBJ1-6; no definite D call. The CDR3 runs 13 residues. Trimming took off 6 bases at V and 5 bases at J, with 8 bases between the two ends. CDR1 and CDR2 from the germline V gene are LNHDA and SQIVND (reference sequence).

V gene TRBV10-3 combines with J gene TRBJ2-3; 8 nucleotides match TRBD1. Germline lookup yields CDR1 ENHRY and CDR2 SYGVKD. The CDR3 totals 15 residues. Unmatched junction bases numbered 7, after V lost 4 bases and J lost 4 bases. Here the CDR3 reads CAISASSGGADTQYF. DNA for the CDR3: TGTGCCATCAGTGCCTCTTCAGGGGGCGCAGATACGCAGTATTTT.

The chain has TRBV11-1 and TRBJ2-7, with TRBD2 matching over 7 bases. Trimming removed 2 bases from V and 2 bases from J; junction bases left unmatched: 6. Germline V gene lookup returns CDR1 SGHAT and CDR2 FQDESV (reference sequence). CDR3 length: 15 residues. CDR3 DNA sequence: TGTGCCAGCAGCTTATGGCGGGGGTCAACCTACGAGCAGTACTTC. Translation: CASSLWRGSTYEQYF.

The rearrangement uses TRBV12-3 or TRBV12-4 and TRBJ1-2; the D is unclear. This CDR3 spans 13 amino acids. Trimming shortened V by 3 bases and J by 1 base, and 6 bases separated the two germline ends. Here the CDR3 reads CASSFKINYGYTF. CDR3 DNA: TGTGCCAGCAGTTTTAAGATTAACTATGGCTACACCTTC.

This chain joins TRBV14 and TRBJ2-2, with 8 nucleotides matching TRBD1. The CDR3 sequence is 15 residues long. V dropped 6 bases and J dropped 4; count of bases not matched to a gene: 7. Germline values: CDR1 SGHDN, CDR2 FVKESK. In DNA form, the CDR3 reads TGTGCCAGCAGTGTCGACAGGGGATTCACCGGGGAGCTGTTTTTT. It yields the protein CASSVDRGFTGELFF.

V gene TRBV11-2 combines with J gene TRBJ2-3; 7 nucleotides line up with TRBD1. The J segment lost 1 base and the V segment lost 6 bases, leaving 7 bases of the junction unmatched. The CDR3 runs 15 residues. The germline V gene encodes CDR1 SGHAT and CDR2 FQNNGV. The CDR3 here is CASRSSGQGTDTQYF. The CDR3, as DNA: TGTGCCAGCAGATCCTCCGGACAGGGCACAGATACGCAGTATTTT.

This chain joins TRBV9 and TRBJ1-3, with 8 bases fitting TRBD1. V lost 0 bases, J lost 0 bases, and 5 bases stayed unmatched. This CDR3 has 17 amino acids. Germline V gene sequence: CDR1 SGDLS, CDR2 YYNGEE. As DNA, the CDR3 is TGTGCCAGCAGCGTAGAGAGGGACAGGACCTCTGGAAACACCATATATTTT. It specifies CASSVERDRTSGNTIYF. The entire variable domain, with the rest obtained from reference TRBV9 and TRBJ1-3, is as follows: DSGVTQTPKHLITATGQRVTLRCSPRSGDLSVYWYQQSLDQGLQFLIQYYNGEERAKGNILERFSAQQFPDLHSELNLSSLELGDSALYFCASSVERDRTSGNTIYFGEGSWLTVV.

The gene calls are TRBV5-1 and TRBJ1-1; D is unclear. The V and J ends lost 0 bases and 3 bases respectively, with 9 bases between them. The germline V gene encodes CDR1 SGHRS and CDR2 YFSETQ. The CDR3 totals 14 residues. CDR3 in amino acids: CASSLGALDTEAFF. The CDR3 DNA follows: TGCGCCAGCAGCTTGGGGGCGTTGGACACTGAAGCTTTCTTT.

This chain uses TRBV5-1 with TRBJ1-2; D is uncertain. This CDR3 spans 14 amino acids. V gave up 1 base and J gave up 0 bases, with 7 bases separating them. The germline gives CDR1 SGHRS, CDR2 YFSETQ. The CDR3 sequence is CASSLSQANYGYTF. For the CDR3, the DNA is TGCGCCAGCAGCTTGTCGCAAGCTAACTATGGCTACACCTTC.